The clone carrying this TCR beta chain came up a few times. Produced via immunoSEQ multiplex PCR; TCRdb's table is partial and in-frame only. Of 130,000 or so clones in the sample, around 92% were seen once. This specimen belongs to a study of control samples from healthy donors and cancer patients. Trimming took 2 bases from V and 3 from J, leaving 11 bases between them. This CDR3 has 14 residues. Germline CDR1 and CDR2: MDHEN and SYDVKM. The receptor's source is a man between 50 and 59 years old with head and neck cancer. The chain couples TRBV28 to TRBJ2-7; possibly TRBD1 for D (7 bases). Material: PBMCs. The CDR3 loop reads CASSLAGGIYEQYF. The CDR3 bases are TGTGCCAGCAGTTTAGCAGGGGGGATCTACGAGCAGTACTTC.